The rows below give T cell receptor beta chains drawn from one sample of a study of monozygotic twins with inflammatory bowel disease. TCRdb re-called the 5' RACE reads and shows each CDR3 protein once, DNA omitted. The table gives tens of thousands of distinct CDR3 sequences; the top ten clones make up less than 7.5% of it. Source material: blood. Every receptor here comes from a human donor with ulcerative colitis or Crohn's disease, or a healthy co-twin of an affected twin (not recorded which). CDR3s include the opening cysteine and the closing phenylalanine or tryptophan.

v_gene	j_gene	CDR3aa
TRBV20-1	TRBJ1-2	CSVFGRGYGYTF
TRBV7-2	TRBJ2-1	CASSRRGRGAYNEQFF
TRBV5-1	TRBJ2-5	CASSLAETQYF
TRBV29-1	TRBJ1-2	CSGREGYGYTF
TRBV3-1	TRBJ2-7	CASSQERGQSYEQYF
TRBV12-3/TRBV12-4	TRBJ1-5	CASSLGQGNEPQHF
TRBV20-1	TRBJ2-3	CSAEKTGEGTDTQYF
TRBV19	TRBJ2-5	CASGQPTGWGETQYF
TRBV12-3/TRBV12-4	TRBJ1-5	CASSRDRGLLQPQHF
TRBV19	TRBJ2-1	CASSPGTSSYNEQFF
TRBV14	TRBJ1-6	CASSPRQNSPLHF
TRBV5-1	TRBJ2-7	CASSLGGAEQYF
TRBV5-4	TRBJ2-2	CASSFWRSRSGELFF
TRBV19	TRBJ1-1	CASSEGGWYTEAFF
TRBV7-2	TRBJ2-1	CASSRAGANYNEQFF
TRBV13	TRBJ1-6	CASSTTRDRADSPLHF
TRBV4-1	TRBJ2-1	CASSQPIKRRGDNEQFF
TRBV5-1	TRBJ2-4	CASRNTGTKNIQYF
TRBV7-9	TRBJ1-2	CASSPNGGNGYTF
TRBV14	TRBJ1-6	CASSFGRSNYNSPLHF
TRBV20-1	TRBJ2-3	CSASPRGGARIDTQYF
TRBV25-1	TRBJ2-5	CAVDSRDRKETQYF
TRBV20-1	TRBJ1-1	CSAFQGVNTEAFF
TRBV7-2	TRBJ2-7	CASSLSRDRAYEQYF
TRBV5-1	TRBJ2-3	CASSGWDPPTQYF